The sequence of this T cell receptor beta chain was determined in a study of shared clonotypes between healthy human individuals. Naive CD8 cells, CD45RO-negative and positively selected for CCR7, excluded terminally differentiated effector memory CD45RA+ cells. Trimming took 2 bases from V and 8 from J; bases not matched to a gene: 11. Germline loops: CDR1 KGHSH, CDR2 LQKENI. This CDR3 is built from 16 residues. Here immunoSEQ multiplex PCR was the method, and the copy in TCRdb shows in-frame clones only, minus some. The table has about 1,900,000 clones, roughly 94% seen once. The sample comprised naive CD8+ T cells sorted from blood. This rearrangement joins TRBV18 to TRBJ1-4; TRBD1 agrees at 7 bases. The receptor was isolated from a man aged 18 to 29 in good health. The CDR3 bases are TGTGCCAGCTCACCAACTCGTAGGGGGCGTTCAGAAAAACTGTTTTTT. It specifies CASSPTRRGRSEKLFF.